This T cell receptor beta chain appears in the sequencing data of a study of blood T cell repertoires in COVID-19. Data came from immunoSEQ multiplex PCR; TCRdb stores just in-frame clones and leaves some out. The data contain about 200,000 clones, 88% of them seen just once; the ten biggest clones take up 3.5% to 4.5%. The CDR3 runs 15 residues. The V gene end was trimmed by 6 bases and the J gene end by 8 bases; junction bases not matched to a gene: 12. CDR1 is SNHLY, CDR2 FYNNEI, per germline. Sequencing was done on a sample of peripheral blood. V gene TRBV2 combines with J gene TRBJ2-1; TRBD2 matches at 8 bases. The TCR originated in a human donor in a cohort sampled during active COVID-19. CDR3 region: CASRSIEGLAHEQFF. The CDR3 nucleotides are TGTGCCAGCAGATCTATTGAAGGACTAGCCCATGAGCAGTTCTTC.